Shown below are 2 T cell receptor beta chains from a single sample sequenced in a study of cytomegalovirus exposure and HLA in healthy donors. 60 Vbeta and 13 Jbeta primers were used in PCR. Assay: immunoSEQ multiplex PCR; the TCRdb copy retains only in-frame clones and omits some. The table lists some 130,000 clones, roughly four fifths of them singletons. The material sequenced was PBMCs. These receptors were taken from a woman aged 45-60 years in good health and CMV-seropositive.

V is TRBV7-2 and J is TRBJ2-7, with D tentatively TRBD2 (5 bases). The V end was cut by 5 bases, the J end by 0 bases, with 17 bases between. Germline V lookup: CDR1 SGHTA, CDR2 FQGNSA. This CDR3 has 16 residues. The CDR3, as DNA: TGTGCCAGCAGCCCCGTAAGTCGGGGAAGCTCCTACGAGCAGTACTTC. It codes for CASSPVSRGSSYEQYF.

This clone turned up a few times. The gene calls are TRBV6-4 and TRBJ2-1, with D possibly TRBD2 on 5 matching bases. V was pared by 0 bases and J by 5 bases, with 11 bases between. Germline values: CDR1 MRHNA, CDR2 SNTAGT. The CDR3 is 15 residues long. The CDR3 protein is CASSDSLGSHNEQFF. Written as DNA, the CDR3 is TGTGCCAGCAGTGACTCCCTAGGGAGCCACAATGAGCAGTTCTTC.